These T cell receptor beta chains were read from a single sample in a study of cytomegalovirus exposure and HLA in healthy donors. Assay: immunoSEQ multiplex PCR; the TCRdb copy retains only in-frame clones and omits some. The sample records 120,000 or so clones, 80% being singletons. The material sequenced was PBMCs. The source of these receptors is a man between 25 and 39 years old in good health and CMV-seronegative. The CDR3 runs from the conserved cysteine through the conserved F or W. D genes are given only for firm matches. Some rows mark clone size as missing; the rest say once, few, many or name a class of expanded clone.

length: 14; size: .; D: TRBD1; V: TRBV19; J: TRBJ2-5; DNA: TGTGCCAGTCGGGGCCGGGACAGCCAAGAGACCCAGTACTTC; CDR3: CASRGRDSQETQYF
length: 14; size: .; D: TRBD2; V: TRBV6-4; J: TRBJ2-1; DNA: TGTGCCAGCGCCAGCGGGAGCCCCTACAATGAGCAGTTCTTC; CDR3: CASASGSPYNEQFF
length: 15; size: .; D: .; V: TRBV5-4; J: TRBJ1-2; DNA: TGTGCCAGCAGCCCTCAGGTCGGGGGGGGAGGTGGCTACACCTTC; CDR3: CASSPQVGGGGGYTF
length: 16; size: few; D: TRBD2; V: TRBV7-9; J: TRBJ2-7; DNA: TGTGCCAGCAGCCAGGGGCTAGCGGGAGTAACCTACGAGCAGTACTTC; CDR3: CASSQGLAGVTYEQYF
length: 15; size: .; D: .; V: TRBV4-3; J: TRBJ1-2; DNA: TGCGCCAGCAGCCAGGGCAGACGGACTAACTATGGCTACACCTTC; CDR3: CASSQGRRTNYGYTF
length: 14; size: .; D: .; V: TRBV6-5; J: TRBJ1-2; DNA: TGTGCCAGCAGCGCAGACAGGTTCCCCTATGGCTACACCTTC; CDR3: CASSADRFPYGYTF
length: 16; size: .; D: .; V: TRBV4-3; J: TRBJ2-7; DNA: TGCGCCAGCAGCCAATCGTCTTACCAGCGGAGCTACGAGCAGTACTTC; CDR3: CASSQSSYQRSYEQYF
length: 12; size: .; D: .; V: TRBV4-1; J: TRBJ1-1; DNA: TGCGCCAGCGGTCCCTTCAGGAGGGAAGCTTTCTTT; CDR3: CASGPFRREAFF
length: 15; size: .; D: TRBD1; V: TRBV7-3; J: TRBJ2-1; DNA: TGTGCCAGCAGTGCCGGACAGGGCACCTACAATGAGCAGTTCTTC; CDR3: CASSAGQGTYNEQFF
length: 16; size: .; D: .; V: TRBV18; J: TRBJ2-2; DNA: TGTGCCAGCTCACCACAGAGGACTCTTAACACCGGGGAGCTGTTTTTT; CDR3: CASSPQRTLNTGELFF
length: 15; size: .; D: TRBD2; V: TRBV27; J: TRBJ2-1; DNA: TGTGCCAGCAGTTCCGGGACTAGCGGAGGGAATGAGCAGTTCTTC; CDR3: CASSSGTSGGNEQFF
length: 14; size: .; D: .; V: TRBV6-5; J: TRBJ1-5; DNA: TGTGCCAGCAGCCTCGGGGGACCCGATCAGCCCCAGCATTTT; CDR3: CASSLGGPDQPQHF
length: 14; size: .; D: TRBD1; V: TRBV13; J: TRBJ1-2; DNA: TGTGCCAGCAGCCCGGACAGGGGGCTTGATGGCTACACCTTC; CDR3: CASSPDRGLDGYTF
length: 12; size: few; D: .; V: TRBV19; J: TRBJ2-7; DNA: TGTGCCAGTAGTACAGGGGTCTACGAGCAGTACTTC; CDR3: CASSTGVYEQYF
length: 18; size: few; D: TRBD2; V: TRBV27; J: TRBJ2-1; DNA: TGTGCCAGCAGTTCCGGACTAGCGGGAGGGAGCAATTACAATGAGCAGTTCTTC; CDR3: CASSSGLAGGSNYNEQFF
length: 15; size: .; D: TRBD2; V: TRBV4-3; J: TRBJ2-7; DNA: TGCGCCAGCAGCCAAGAGCGGACTAGCGGCTACGAGCAGTACTTC; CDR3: CASSQERTSGYEQYF
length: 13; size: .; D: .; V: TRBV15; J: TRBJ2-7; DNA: TGTGCCACCAGCCTGACAAGCTCCTACGAGCAGTACTTC; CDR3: CATSLTSSYEQYF
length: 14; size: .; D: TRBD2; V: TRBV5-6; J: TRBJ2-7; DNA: TGTGCCAGCAGGGAGACTAGCGGGAGCTACGAGCAGTACTTC; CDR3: CASRETSGSYEQYF
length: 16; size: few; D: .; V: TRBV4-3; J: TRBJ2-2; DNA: TGCGCCAGCAGCCAAGTAAACGGTCCGAACACCGGGGAGCTGTTTTTT; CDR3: CASSQVNGPNTGELFF
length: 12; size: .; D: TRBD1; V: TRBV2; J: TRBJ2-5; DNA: TGTGCCAGCGGGACAGATCAAGAGACCCAGTACTTC; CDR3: CASGTDQETQYF
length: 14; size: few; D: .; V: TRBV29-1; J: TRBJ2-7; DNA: TGCAGCGTCTTTCTTGGGGGGAGCTCCTACGAGCAGTACTTC; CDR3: CSVFLGGSSYEQYF
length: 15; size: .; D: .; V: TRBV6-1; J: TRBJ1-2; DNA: TGTGCCAGCAGTGCCACAGGGATCCCGTACTATGGCTACACCTTC; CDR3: CASSATGIPYYGYTF
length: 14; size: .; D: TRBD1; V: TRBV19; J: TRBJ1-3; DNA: TGTGCCAGTAGTACTGACAGGGCTGGAAACACCATATATTTT; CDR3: CASSTDRAGNTIYF
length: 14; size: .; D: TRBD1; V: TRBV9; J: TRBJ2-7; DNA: TGTGCCAGCAGCCTAGACAGGGGGCCCGACGAGCAGTACTTC; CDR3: CASSLDRGPDEQYF
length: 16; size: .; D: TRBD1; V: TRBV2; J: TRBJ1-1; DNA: TGTGCCAGCAGTAAGATCGGCAGGGGGGTGAACACTGAAGCTTTCTTT; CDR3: CASSKIGRGVNTEAFF
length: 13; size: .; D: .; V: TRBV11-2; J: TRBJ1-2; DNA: TGTGCCAGCACCGCCGGGGGGCTTGGGGGCTACACCTTC; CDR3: CASTAGGLGGYTF
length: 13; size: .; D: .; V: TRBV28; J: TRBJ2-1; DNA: TGTGCCAGTTTAGACGGACAGTACAATGAGCAGTTCTTC; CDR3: CASLDGQYNEQFF
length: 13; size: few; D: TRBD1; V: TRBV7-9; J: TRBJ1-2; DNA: TGTGCCAGCAGCACGTCAGGGGGTTACGGCTACACCTTC; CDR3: CASSTSGGYGYTF
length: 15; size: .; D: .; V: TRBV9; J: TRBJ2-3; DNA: TGTGCCAGCAGCGTAAGCCCGAGTGGCACAGATACGCAGTATTTT; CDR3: CASSVSPSGTDTQYF
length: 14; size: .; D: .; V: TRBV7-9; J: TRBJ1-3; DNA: TGTGCCAGCAGCACCAGGACTGATGGAAACACCATATATTTT; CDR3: CASSTRTDGNTIYF
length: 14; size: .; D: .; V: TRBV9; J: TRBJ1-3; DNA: TGTGCCAGCAGGAGCGGGGCCTCTGGAAACACCATATATTTT; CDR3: CASRSGASGNTIYF
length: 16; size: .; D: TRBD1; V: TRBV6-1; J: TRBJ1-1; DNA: TGTGCCAGCAGTGGGACAGGGTTTTTTGGCGGCACTGAAGCTTTCTTT; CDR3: CASSGTGFFGGTEAFF
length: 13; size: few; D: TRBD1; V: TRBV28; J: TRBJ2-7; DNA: TGTGCCAGCAGTTATAGGGGGCTGAACGAGCAGTACTTC; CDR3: CASSYRGLNEQYF
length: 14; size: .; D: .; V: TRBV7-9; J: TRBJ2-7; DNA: TGTGCCAGCAGCCCGGGACTCAGGCCCTACGAGCAGTACTTC; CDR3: CASSPGLRPYEQYF
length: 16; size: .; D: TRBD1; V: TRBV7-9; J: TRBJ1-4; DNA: TGTGCCAGCAGCTACGGACAGGGAGCAACTAATGAAAAACTGTTTTTT; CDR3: CASSYGQGATNEKLFF
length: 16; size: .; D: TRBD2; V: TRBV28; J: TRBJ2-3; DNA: TGTGCCAGCACCATCCTAGCGGGAGAGGACCCAGATACGCAGTATTTT; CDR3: CASTILAGEDPDTQYF
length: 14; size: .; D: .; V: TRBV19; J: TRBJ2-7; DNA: TGTGCCAGTAGTGCCTCGGGACAAGCCTACGAGCAGTACTTC; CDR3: CASSASGQAYEQYF
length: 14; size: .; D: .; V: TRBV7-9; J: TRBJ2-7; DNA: TGTGCCAGCAGCTTAGGGACACTCAAATACGAGCAGTACTTC; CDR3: CASSLGTLKYEQYF
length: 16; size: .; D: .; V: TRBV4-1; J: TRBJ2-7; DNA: TGCGCCAGCAGCCCTTTAGCGGCAGTAGGGGTCTACGAGCAGTACTTC; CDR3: CASSPLAAVGVYEQYF
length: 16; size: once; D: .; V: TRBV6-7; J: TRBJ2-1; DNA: TGTGCCAGCAGTTACTCGAGTGGGAGCTCCTACAATGAGCAGTTCTTC; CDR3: CASSYSSGSSYNEQFF
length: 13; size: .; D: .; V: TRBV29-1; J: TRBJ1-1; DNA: TGCAGCGCCCACAAAATTCTGGACACTGAAGCTTTCTTT; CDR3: CSAHKILDTEAFF
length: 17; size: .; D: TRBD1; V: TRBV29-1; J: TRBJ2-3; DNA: TGCAGCGTTGAAGGCCGAAGGGGACAGGGGGACACAGATACGCAGTATTTT; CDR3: CSVEGRRGQGDTDTQYF
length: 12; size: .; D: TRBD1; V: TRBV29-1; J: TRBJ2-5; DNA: TGCAGCATAAACAGGGGGCAAGAGACCCAGTACTTC; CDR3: CSINRGQETQYF
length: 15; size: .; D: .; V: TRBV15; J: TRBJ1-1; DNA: TGTGCCACCAGCAGAGATGGGTGGGGGCGGACTGAAGCTTTCTTT; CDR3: CATSRDGWGRTEAFF
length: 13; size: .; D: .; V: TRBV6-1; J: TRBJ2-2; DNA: TGTGCCAGCAGTGCCTCAGGGGTCGGGGAGCTGTTTTTT; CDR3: CASSASGVGELFF